The 24 T cell receptor beta chains below were found in one sample sequenced in a study of blood T cells in healthy people across ages. The use of a sample-barcoded 5' primer and a J-beta primer mix characterized a second PCR of roughly 7 to 11 cycles. TCRdb called the 5' RACE reads again in MiXCR, with one record for every CDR3 protein. Here the sample spans 800,000 to 900,000 distinct CDR3 sequences, around two thirds being singletons. Sample: blood. These TCRs come from a man aged 25-45 years in good health.

This clonotype was detected a few times. The chain combines TRBV28 with TRBJ2-7; D assignment may be TRBD1 or TRBD2 (5 bases each). The CDR3 length is 13 residues. The germline V gene has CDR1 MDHEN and CDR2 SYDVKM. Trimming removed 4 bases at V and 4 bases at J, with 11 bases between. CDR3 nucleotide sequence: TGTGCCAGCAGTTCCTCGGGACCTTACGAGCAGTACTTC. This translates into CASSSSGPYEQYF.

The rearrangement joins TRBV20-1 to TRBJ2-5; the D gene is possibly TRBD2 (5 bases). Matching the DNA end better, TRBJ2-7 makes the J call doubtful. Germline-derived CDR1 and CDR2 are DFQATT and SNEGSKA (reference sequence). The CDR3 consists of 16 residues. The CDR3, as DNA: TGCAGTGCTAGAGATAAGGCAGGAGGAGCAATCTACGAGCAGTACTTC. Translated: CSARDKAGGAIYEQYF.

This clonotype is a singleton in its sample. V usage is TRBV10-3 and J usage is TRBJ2-5; 14 bases fit TRBD2. The V segment lost 10 bases and the J segment 1 base; nucleotides outside the gene matches: 8. The CDR3 extends over 16 amino acids. Per the germline V gene, CDR1 is ENHRY and CDR2 is SYGVKD. As DNA, the CDR3 is TGTGCCAGCCGCCAGGGACTAGCGGGGGCCCAAGAGACCCAGTACTTC. It codes for CASRQGLAGAQETQYF.

The chain combines TRBV7-9 with TRBJ2-4, with D possibly TRBD1 on 5 matching bases. The CDR3 is 12 residues long. CDR1 is SEHNR and CDR2 is FQNEAQ in the germline V gene (reference sequence). V shed 5 bases and J shed 13 bases, with 15 bases lying between them. This chain's CDR3 is CASSTQDRGQYF. The CDR3 DNA is TGTGCCAGCAGCACCCAAGATAGGGGACAGTACTTC.

This clonotype was counted between two and nine times. The chain is built from TRBV6-2 or TRBV6-3 and TRBJ1-5; 7 nucleotides match TRBD1. From germline, CDR1 is MNHEY and CDR2 SVGEGT. The V segment lost 8 bases and the J segment 4 bases; nucleotides outside the gene matches: 8. The CDR3 loop spans 14 amino acids. CDR3 amino acids: CASLSTGSNQPQHF. The CDR3 DNA follows: TGTGCCAGCCTTTCGACAGGGAGTAATCAGCCCCAGCATTTT.

This chain connects TRBV7-2 to TRBJ1-5; 12 positions agree with TRBD1. The V segment lost 2 bases and the J segment 2 bases; nucleotides outside the gene matches: 7. The CDR3 is 18 residues long. CDR1 SGHTA and CDR2 FQGNSA come from the germline V gene. The CDR3 sequence: CASSLRGTGGLGNQPQHF. The CDR3 coding sequence is TGTGCCAGCAGCTTACGCGGGACAGGGGGCTTGGGCAATCAGCCCCAGCATTTT.

This clonotype was seen a single time. This chain connects TRBV7-9 to TRBJ2-5; tentatively, D is TRBD2 (6 bases). Germline V gives CDR1 SEHNR, CDR2 FQNEAQ (reference sequence). This CDR3 has 12 amino acids. Trimming took 5 bases from V and 11 from J, leaving 15 bases between them. The DNA for the CDR3 is TGTGCCAGCAGCCCCGTATCCCGGGAGCAGTACTTC. Protein: CASSPVSREQYF.

The chain recombines TRBV27 with TRBJ1-2, with a weak D call TRBD1 (5 bases). Germline lookup yields CDR1 MNHEY and CDR2 SMNVEV (reference sequence). V was pared by 4 bases and J by 3 bases, with 15 bases between. This CDR3 contains 15 residues. The CDR3 DNA reads as TGTGCCAGCAGTTCCCCCGGGGTAGGGGACTATGGCTACACCTTC. This codes for CASSSPGVGDYGYTF.

This clonotype appeared a few times. The chain employs TRBV4-2 and TRBJ2-7, with unresolved D. There are 14 residues in the CDR3. CDR1 is LGHNA and CDR2 is YNFKEQ in the germline V gene. Trimming took off 0 bases at V and 5 bases at J, with 11 bases between the two ends. CDR3 in amino acids: CASSQDRATNEQYF. The CDR3 DNA reads as TGTGCCAGCAGCCAAGATAGGGCTACCAACGAGCAGTACTTC.

This clonotype has a handful of counts. V gene TRBV7-9 combines with J gene TRBJ2-7; 7 bases map to TRBD1. The CDR3 consists of 14 residues. Per germline, CDR1 SEHNR and CDR2 FQNEAQ (reference sequence). Germline trimming cut 1 base from V and 3 bases from J; bases unmatched to any gene: 3. The CDR3, as DNA: TGTGCCAGCAGCTTAGAGGGGGCGTACTACGAGCAGTACTTC. Translated: CASSLEGAYYEQYF.

This clonotype was found once. The chain joins TRBV7-3 to TRBJ2-1; D is possibly TRBD2 (5 bases). This CDR3 spans 15 amino acids. V dropped 5 bases and J dropped 9 bases, with 20 bases sitting between them. In germline, CDR1 is SGHTA, CDR2 FQGTGA. CDR3 loop: CASSPTVDSRGEQFF. The CDR3 DNA reads TGTGCCAGCAGCCCTACAGTGGACTCTCGGGGTGAGCAGTTCTTC.

This chain links TRBV18 with TRBJ2-5; TRBD1 aligns across 7 bases. The CDR3 has 16 amino acids. The germline gives CDR1 KGHSH, CDR2 LQKENI. Unmatched junction bases numbered 8, after V lost 3 bases and J lost 1 base. The CDR3 DNA follows: TGTGCCAGCTCACCGAAAATCACAGGGGTCCAAGAGACCCAGTACTTC. It yields the protein CASSPKITGVQETQYF.

The chain carries TRBV12-3 or TRBV12-4 and TRBJ2-5, with D perhaps TRBD2 (5 bases). The CDR3 runs 16 residues. V gave up 3 bases and J gave up 7 bases, with 21 bases separating them. The CDR3 nucleotides are TGTGCCAGCAGTTTCGGCCGGGCCCAAAACGGAGGGACCCAGTACTTC. It yields the protein CASSFGRAQNGGTQYF.

This clonotype has more than one count but fewer than ten. The chain combines TRBV4-3 with TRBJ2-5; TRBD2 agrees at 12 bases. J lost 5 bases, V lost 0 bases, and 7 bases had no gene match. CDR3 length: 17 amino acids. Germline V lookup: CDR1 LGHNA, CDR2 YSLEER. The CDR3 sequence is CASSQDPSGGALETQYF. CDR3 coding DNA: TGCGCCAGCAGCCAAGATCCTAGCGGGGGGGCTCTTGAGACCCAGTACTTC.

V gene TRBV4-3 combines with J gene TRBJ1-6; D not resolved. The ends were cut back, 7 bases at V and 10 bases at J, with 17 bases in the middle. Germline CDR1 is LGHNA and CDR2 is YSLEER. The CDR3 sequence is 14 residues long. As DNA, the CDR3 is TGCGCCAGCAATCAAGGAGGGATTAGCTCACCCCTCCACTTT. Its protein product is CASNQGGISSPLHF.

The chain is built from TRBV12-3 or TRBV12-4 and TRBJ2-7; TRBD1 aligns across 11 bases. The CDR3 has 14 amino acids. V trimming: 8 bases; J trimming: 7 bases; junction bases outside the gene matches: 10. This CDR3 reads CASCPGQGVNEQYF. The CDR3 nucleotides read TGTGCCAGCTGCCCGGGACAGGGGGTCAATGAGCAGTACTTC.

This clonotype appeared a few times. The CDR3 nucleotides read TGCGCCAGCTGCGAAGGGGCAGGGGGCTTATACGAGCAGTACTTC. Its protein is CASCEGAGGLYEQYF. The chain joins TRBV5-1 to TRBJ2-7; 8 bases match TRBD1. Germline V gene lookup returns CDR1 SGHRS and CDR2 YFSETQ. The CDR3 consists of 15 residues. The trim removed 7 bases at V and 4 bases at J, leaving 13 bases unmatched.

The chain joins TRBV25-1 to TRBJ2-1; a weak D match, TRBD1 (5 bases). Germline V gene data show CDR1 as MGHDK and CDR2 as SYGVNS. Trimming left V 5 bases short and J 0 bases short, with 14 bases between. This CDR3 is built from 16 residues. The CDR3 DNA reads TGTGCCAGCAGTCCCCGGGCCGACAGCTCCTACAATGAGCAGTTCTTC. Amino acid sequence: CASSPRADSSYNEQFF.

The sample holds a few counts of this clonotype. V gene TRBV28 combines with J gene TRBJ1-2; D perhaps matches TRBD1 (5 bases). Trimming removed 2 bases at V and 6 bases at J, with 10 bases between. The CDR3 sequence is 13 residues long. From germline, CDR1 is MDHEN and CDR2 SYDVKM. The CDR3 sequence is CASSLAGSDGYTF. The CDR3 DNA is TGTGCCAGCAGTTTAGCAGGGTCGGATGGCTACACCTTC.

The chain has TRBV6-2 or TRBV6-3 and TRBJ1-1; no firm D call. Trimming shortened V by 6 bases and J by 1 base, and 9 bases separated the two germline ends. The CDR3 has 13 amino acids. The germline gives CDR1 MNHEY, CDR2 SVGEGT. The CDR3 reads CASRRDWNTEAFF. The DNA for the CDR3 is TGTGCCAGCAGGCGAGACTGGAACACTGAAGCTTTCTTT.

The CDR3 DNA is TGTGCCAGCAGTTCTCCTTGGACAGGGCGAGGGGAGCTGTTTTTT. This translates into CASSSPWTGRGELFF. The chain links TRBV7-9 to TRBJ2-2; 8 nucleotides line up with TRBD1. Per germline, CDR1 SEHNR and CDR2 FQNEAQ (reference sequence). V was clipped by 6 bases and J by 8 bases; unmatched bases: 11. The CDR3 has 15 residues.

The chain employs TRBV29-1 and TRBJ2-4; D perhaps matches TRBD1 (5 bases). The CDR3 loop spans 12 amino acids. Germline V lookup: CDR1 SQVTM, CDR2 ANQGSEA. The ends were cut back, 3 bases at V and 13 bases at J, with 16 bases in the middle. The CDR3 is CSVDQGPGRQYF. CDR3 DNA: TGCAGCGTTGATCAGGGTCCAGGACGGCAGTACTTC.

The chain employs TRBV14 and TRBJ2-7, with a weak D call TRBD2 (6 bases). The V end was cut by 4 bases, the J end by 9 bases, with 16 bases between. The CDR3 is 13 residues long. Germline loops: CDR1 SGHDN, CDR2 FVKESK. The CDR3 is CASSRRDLEGQYF. The CDR3 region has the DNA TGTGCCAGCAGCCGAAGGGACCTGGAGGGGCAGTACTTC.

This clonotype was seen just once. V usage is TRBV7-3 and J usage is TRBJ1-1; D not resolved. CDR1 is SGHTA, CDR2 FQGTGA, per germline. This CDR3 has 13 residues. Trimming removed 2 bases from V and 4 bases from J, with 8 bases in between. The CDR3: CASSLLESTEAFF. The CDR3 DNA reads as TGTGCCAGCAGCTTATTAGAGTCCACTGAAGCTTTCTTT.